These 3 T cell receptor beta chains were sequenced from one sample in a study of CD8 T cells in Susac syndrome. The RNA, roughly 0.45 to 1 ug, was put through reverse transcription using random hexamers. TCRdb re-analysed the immunoSEQ multiplex PCR reads in MiXCR, keeping a single row per CDR3 protein. Of some 180,000 distinct CDR3 sequences listed, roughly 94% were seen once; the top ten hold 0.085% to 0.12%. The sequenced material came from CD4+ T cells from PBMCs. The receptors originated from a human donor in good health.

J is TRBJ2-7 and V is TRBV20-1, with 8 nucleotides matching TRBD2. CDR3 size: 15 residues. Germline V gives CDR1 DFQATT, CDR2 SNEGSKA (reference sequence). V lost 1 base to trimming and J lost 2 bases; unmatched junction nucleotides: 7. The CDR3 protein is CSARVPGRDPYEQYF. DNA for the CDR3: TGCAGTGCTAGAGTCCCCGGGAGGGATCCCTACGAGCAGTACTTC.

The chain carries TRBV28 and TRBJ2-1; 13 nucleotides match TRBD2. The V and J ends lost 6 bases and 6 bases, in that order; junction bases with no gene match: 5. Germline V CDR1 and CDR2: MDHEN, SYDVKM. CDR3 length equals 15 residues. CDR3 bases: TGTGCCAGCAGGCCCCGACTAGCGGGAGGCAATGAGCAGTTCTTC. Its translation: CASRPRLAGGNEQFF.

V is TRBV29-1 and J is TRBJ1-1, with TRBD1 matching 7 bases. Germline V gives CDR1 SQVTM, CDR2 ANQGSEA. This CDR3 region has 13 residues. V trimming: 6 bases; J trimming: 1 base; junction bases outside the gene matches: 5. The CDR3 sequence: CSVLTGKNTEAFF. The CDR3 bases are TGCAGCGTCCTGACAGGGAAGAACACTGAAGCTTTCTTT.